One sample yielded the 10 T cell receptor beta chains listed below, sequenced in a study of shared clonotypes between healthy human individuals. Sequencing used immunoSEQ multiplex PCR; TCRdb keeps in-frame clones, though not all of them. The sample lists about 2,500,000 clones, approximately 92% occurring once. The material sequenced was naive CD4+ T cells sorted from blood. Subset defined: CD45RA+ positively selected. These receptor sequences come from a man aged 18 to 30 in good health.

This sequence joins TRBV7-2 and TRBJ1-1; D possibly corresponds to TRBD1 (5 bases). V lost 5 bases, J lost 0 bases, and 16 bases lay in between. Germline V gene data show CDR1 as SGHTA and CDR2 as FQGNSA. The CDR3 has 16 amino acids. In nucleotides, the CDR3 is TGTGCCAGCAGCATAACCCCGGGACTCTTGAACACTGAAGCTTTCTTT. Protein sequence: CASSITPGLLNTEAFF. The entire variable domain, with the rest obtained from reference TRBV7-2 and TRBJ1-1, is as follows: GAGVSQSPSNKVTEKGKDVELRCDPISGHTALYWYRQSLGQGLEFLIYFQGNSAPDKSGLPSDRFSAERTGGSVSTLTIQRTQQEDSAVYLCASSITPGLLNTEAFFGQGTRLTVV.

The chain employs TRBV18 and TRBJ2-2; TRBD1 matches 11 bases. CDR1 and CDR2 (germline): KGHSH, LQKENI. The CDR3 has 18 amino acids. With V trimmed by 4 bases and J by 4 bases, 11 bases remained unmatched. The CDR3 region is CASSLTGQGAIGTGELFF. The CDR3 DNA reads as TGTGCCAGCTCACTCACCGGACAGGGGGCGATAGGCACCGGGGAGCTGTTTTTT.

V is TRBV7-2 and J is TRBJ2-7; TRBD2 matches 7 bases. The CDR3 consists of 15 residues. V lost 3 bases to trimming and J lost 3 bases; unmatched junction nucleotides: 8. CDR1 is SGHTA and CDR2 is FQGNSA in the germline V gene. The CDR3 sequence is CASSFSIAGDYEQYF. The DNA for the CDR3 is TGTGCCAGCAGCTTCAGTATAGCGGGTGACTACGAGCAGTACTTC.

This clone was observed a handful of times. The genes are TRBV7-3 and TRBJ2-5, with D unresolved. This CDR3 is 12 amino acids long. V was clipped by 5 bases and J by 3 bases, with 7 bases between them. Germline values: CDR1 SGHTA, CDR2 FQGTGA. The CDR3, as DNA: TGTGCCAGCAGCAAGACGGAAGAGACCCAGTACTTC. Translating gives CASSKTEETQYF.

This chain uses TRBV28 with TRBJ1-1, with TRBD1 as a possible D gene (6 bases). CDR3 length: 14 residues. V lost 3 bases, J lost 11 bases, and 19 bases lay in between. Per germline, CDR1 MDHEN and CDR2 SYDVKM. For the CDR3, the DNA is TGTGCCAGCAGTTTTATTCCGGCGGGGGCAAAGGCTTTCTTT. Its translation: CASSFIPAGAKAFF. Complete variable domain (other parts from reference TRBV28 and TRBJ1-1): DVKVTQSSRYLVKRTGEKVFLECVQDMDHENMFWYRQDPGLGLRLIYFSYDVKMKEKGDIPEGYSVSREKKERFSLILESASTNQTSMYLCASSFIPAGAKAFFGQGTRLTVV.

This clone was recorded once. This specimen includes other DNA sequences encoding the same CDR3. This chain connects TRBV5-1 to TRBJ2-7; 7 bases are shared with TRBD1. This CDR3 has 15 residues. J lost 2 bases, V lost 1 base, and 6 bases had no gene match. Germline V gives CDR1 SGHRS, CDR2 YFSETQ. In nucleotides, the CDR3 is TGCGCCAGCAGCTTGACGGGGCAGGGGGCCTACGAGCAGTACTTC. Protein: CASSLTGQGAYEQYF.

As DNA, the CDR3 is TGTGCCAGCAGCGTAGATCCGGGACTAGCGGGAGACGAGCAGTACTTC. Encoded protein: CASSVDPGLAGDEQYF. The chain joins TRBV9 to TRBJ2-7; 14 positions agree with TRBD2. The CDR3 spans 16 residues. CDR1 and CDR2 from the germline V gene are SGDLS and YYNGEE. V was pared by 0 bases and J by 5 bases, with 4 bases of the junction left unmatched.

This clone showed up just once. J is TRBJ2-2 and V is TRBV28; 14 nucleotides align to TRBD2. Looked up from germline, CDR1 is MDHEN and CDR2 is SYDVKM. V lost 3 bases and J lost 10; bases outside the gene matches: 4. The length of the CDR3 is 15 residues. CDR3 sequence: CASSFGLAGGKELFF. The DNA of the CDR3 is TGTGCCAGCAGTTTCGGACTAGCGGGGGGCAAGGAGCTGTTTTTT.

The chain recombines TRBV5-1 with TRBJ2-3, with TRBD2 matching over 12 bases. The V segment lost 0 bases and the J segment 2 bases; nucleotides outside the gene matches: 4. Germline V gene sequence: CDR1 SGHRS, CDR2 YFSETQ. CDR3 length: 17 amino acids. The DNA of the CDR3 is TGCGCCAGCAGCTTGGCTCTAGCGGGAGGGCCCACAGATACGCAGTATTTT. Its protein is CASSLALAGGPTDTQYF.

The chain combines TRBV5-1 with TRBJ2-2; D call uncertain. The CDR3 totals 16 residues. Germline V lookup: CDR1 SGHRS, CDR2 YFSETQ. V dropped 0 bases and J dropped 3 bases, with 12 bases sitting between them. CDR3 coding DNA: TGCGCCAGCAGCTTGGATGCGCCCCGGGACACCGGGGAGCTGTTTTTT. Amino acid sequence: CASSLDAPRDTGELFF.